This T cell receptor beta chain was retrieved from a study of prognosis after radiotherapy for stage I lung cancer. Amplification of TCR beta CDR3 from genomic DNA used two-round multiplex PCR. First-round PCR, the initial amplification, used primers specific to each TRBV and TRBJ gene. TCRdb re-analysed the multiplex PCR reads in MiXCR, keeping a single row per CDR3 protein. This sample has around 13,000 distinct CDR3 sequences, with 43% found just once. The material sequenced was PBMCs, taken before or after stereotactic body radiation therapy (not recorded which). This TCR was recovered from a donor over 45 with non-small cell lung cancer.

CDR3 amino acids: CASSTYTEYNQPQHF. In DNA form, the CDR3 reads TGTGCCAGTAGTACTTACACCGAATACAATCAGCCCCAGCATTTT. The chain joins TRBV19 to TRBJ1-5; D call uncertain. Trimming took 4 bases from V and 3 from J, leaving 13 bases between them. The CDR3 contains 15 residues. CDR1 and CDR2 (germline): LNHDA, SQIVND (reference sequence).